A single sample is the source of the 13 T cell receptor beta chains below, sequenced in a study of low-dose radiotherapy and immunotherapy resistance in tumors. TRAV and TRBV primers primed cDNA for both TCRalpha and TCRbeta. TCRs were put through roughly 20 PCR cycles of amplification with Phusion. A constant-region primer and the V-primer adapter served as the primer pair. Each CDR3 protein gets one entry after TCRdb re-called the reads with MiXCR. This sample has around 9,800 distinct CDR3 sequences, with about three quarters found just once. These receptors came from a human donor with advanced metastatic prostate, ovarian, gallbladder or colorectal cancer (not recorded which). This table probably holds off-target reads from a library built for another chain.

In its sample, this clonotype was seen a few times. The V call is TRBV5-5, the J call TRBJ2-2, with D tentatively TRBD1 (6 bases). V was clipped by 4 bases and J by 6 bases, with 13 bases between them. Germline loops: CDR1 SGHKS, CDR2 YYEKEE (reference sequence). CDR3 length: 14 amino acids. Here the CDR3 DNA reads TGTGCCAGCAGCCAGCAGGGGCACGCCGGGGAGCTGTTTTTT. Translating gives CASSQQGHAGELFF.

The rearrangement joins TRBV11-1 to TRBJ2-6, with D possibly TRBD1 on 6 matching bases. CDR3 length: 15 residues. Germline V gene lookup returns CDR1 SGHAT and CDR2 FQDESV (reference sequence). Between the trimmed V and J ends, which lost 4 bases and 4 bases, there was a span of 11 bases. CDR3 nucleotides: TGTGCCAGCAGCTCCACAGGGTCAGGGGCCAACGTCCTGACTTTC. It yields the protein CASSSTGSGANVLTF.

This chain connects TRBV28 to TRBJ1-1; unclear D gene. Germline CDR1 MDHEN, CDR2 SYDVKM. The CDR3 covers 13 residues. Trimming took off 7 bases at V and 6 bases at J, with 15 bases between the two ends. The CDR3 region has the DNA TGTGCCAGCAATTTCGTGGATCAACCTGAAGCTTTCTTT. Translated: CASNFVDQPEAFF.

The CDR3 here is CSARDVLAVPFYNEQFF. The CDR3 bases are TGCAGTGCTAGAGATGTCCTAGCGGTCCCTTTTTACAATGAGCAGTTCTTC. The V gene is TRBV20-1, the J gene TRBJ2-1, with 7 bases fitting TRBD2. The CDR3 has 17 amino acids. The germline V gene encodes CDR1 DFQATT and CDR2 SNEGSKA (reference sequence). With 0 bases clipped from V and 4 bases from J, the junction kept 12 bases outside the gene matches.

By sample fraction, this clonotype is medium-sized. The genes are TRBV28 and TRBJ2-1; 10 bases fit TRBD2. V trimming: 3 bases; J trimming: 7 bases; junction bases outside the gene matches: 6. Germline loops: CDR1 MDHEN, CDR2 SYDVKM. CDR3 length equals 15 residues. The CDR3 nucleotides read TGTGCCAGCAGTTTCTTTGCTAGCGGGAGAAATGAGCAGTTCTTC. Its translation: CASSFFASGRNEQFF.

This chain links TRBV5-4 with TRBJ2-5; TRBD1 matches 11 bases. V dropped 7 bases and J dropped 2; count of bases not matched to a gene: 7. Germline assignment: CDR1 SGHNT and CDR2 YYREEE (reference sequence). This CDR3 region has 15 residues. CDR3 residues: CASHNRDRGQETQYF. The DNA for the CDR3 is TGTGCCAGCCATAACCGGGACAGGGGGCAAGAGACCCAGTACTTC.

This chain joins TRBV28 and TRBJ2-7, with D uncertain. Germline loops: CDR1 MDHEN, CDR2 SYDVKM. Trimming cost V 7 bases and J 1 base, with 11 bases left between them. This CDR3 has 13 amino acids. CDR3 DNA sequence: TGTGCCAGCACCGAAGACGGTTCCTACGAGCAGTACTTC. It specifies CASTEDGSYEQYF. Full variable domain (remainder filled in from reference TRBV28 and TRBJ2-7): DVKVTQSSRYLVKRTGEKVFLECVQDMDHENMFWYRQDPGLGLRLIYFSYDVKMKEKGDIPEGYSVSREKKERFSLILESASTNQTSMYLCASTEDGSYEQYFGPGTRLTVT.

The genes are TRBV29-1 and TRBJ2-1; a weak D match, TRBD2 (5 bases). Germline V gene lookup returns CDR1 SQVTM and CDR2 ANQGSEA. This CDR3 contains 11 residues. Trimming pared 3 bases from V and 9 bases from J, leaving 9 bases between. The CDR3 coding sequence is TGCAGCGTTGACCTTAGCGTTGAGCAGTTCTTC. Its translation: CSVDLSVEQFF.

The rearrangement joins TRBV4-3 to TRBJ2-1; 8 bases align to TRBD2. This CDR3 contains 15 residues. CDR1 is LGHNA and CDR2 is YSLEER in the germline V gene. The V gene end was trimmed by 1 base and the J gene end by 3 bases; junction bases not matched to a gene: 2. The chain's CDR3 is CASSQVTSGYNEQFF. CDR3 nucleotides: TGCGCCAGCAGCCAAGTAACTAGCGGCTACAATGAGCAGTTCTTC.

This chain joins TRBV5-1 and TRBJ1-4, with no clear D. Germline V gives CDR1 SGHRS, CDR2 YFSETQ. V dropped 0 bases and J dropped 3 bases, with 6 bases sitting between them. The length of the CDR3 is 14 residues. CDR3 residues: CASSLDGSNEKLFF. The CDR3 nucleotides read TGCGCCAGCAGCTTGGACGGATCTAATGAAAAACTGTTTTTT.

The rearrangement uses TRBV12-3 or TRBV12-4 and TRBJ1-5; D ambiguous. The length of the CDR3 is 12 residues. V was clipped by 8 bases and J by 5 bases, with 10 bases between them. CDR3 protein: CASGGDYQPQHF. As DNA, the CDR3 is TGTGCCAGCGGAGGTGACTATCAGCCCCAGCATTTT.

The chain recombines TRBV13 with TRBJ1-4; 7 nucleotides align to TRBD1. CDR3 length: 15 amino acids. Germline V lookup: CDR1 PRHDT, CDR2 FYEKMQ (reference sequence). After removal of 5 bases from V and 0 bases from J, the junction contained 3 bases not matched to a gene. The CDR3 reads CASSLTGATNEKLFF. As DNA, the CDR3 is TGTGCCAGCAGCCTAACAGGGGCAACTAATGAAAAACTGTTTTTT.

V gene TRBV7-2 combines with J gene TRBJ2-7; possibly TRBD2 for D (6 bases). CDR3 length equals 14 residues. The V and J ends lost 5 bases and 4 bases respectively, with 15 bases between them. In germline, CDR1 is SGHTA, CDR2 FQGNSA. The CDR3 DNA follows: TGTGCCAGCAGCCGGAGACTAGAAGGGTACGAGCAGTACTTC. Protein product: CASSRRLEGYEQYF.